This TCR beta chain derives from a study of CD8+ T cells in alopecia areata. Isolated RNA was reverse transcribed into cDNA used as the sequencing template. The method was immunoSEQ multiplex PCR; TCRdb's version includes in-frame clones alone and lacks a portion of them. The profile shows around 140,000 clones, roughly half of them singletons. From germline, CDR1 is SGHAT and CDR2 FQNNGV. Deletions cut 5 bases from V and 10 bases from J, with 11 bases between. The CDR3 is 11 residues long. This clonotype was obtained from a human donor with alopecia areata. The starting material was CD4+ T cells sorted from blood, obtained at week 0. This chain joins TRBV11-2 and TRBJ1-1, with no clear D. In DNA, the CDR3 is TGTGCCAGCAGCCCCATGAAGGGAGCTTTCTTT. Translation: CASSPMKGAFF.